This T cell receptor (beta chain) was documented in a study of T cell repertoires in cytomegalovirus infection. About the research overall: Researchers turned to recently identified HLA-C-restricted CMV epitopes as well as well-studied HLA-B-restricted ones. Matching HLA type, along with CMV infection, was indicated by public TCR beta signatures. Study observations and caveats: Dominating the ex vivo response were TCR beta clonotypes that were CMV-specific and HLA-C-restricted. Summed public TCR beta family frequency identified CMV carriers bearing the relevant HLA.

Note on this clonotype: Its specificity is not known.

Each CDR3 protein is one row after TCRdb ran MiXCR on the reads. This table has about 570,000 distinct CDR3 sequences, almost 40% appearing once. The receptor's source is a human donor in good health (CMV status not recorded). Some clones in this sample may be carry-over from other donors' samples. Sequences were derived from cultured PBMCs, sampled from culture after CMV antigen stimulation.

The CDR3 reads CASSLVTSGRGSYEQYF. CDR3 coding DNA: TGTGCCAGCAGCTTGGTAACTAGCGGGAGGGGTTCCTACGAGCAGTACTTC. The V call is TRBV5-6, the J call TRBJ2-7, with 13 bases lining up with TRBD2. This CDR3 region has 17 residues. CDR1 is SGHDT and CDR2 is YYEEEE in the germline V gene. Losses at the gene ends were 0 bases for V and 1 base for J; bases not matched to a gene: 4.